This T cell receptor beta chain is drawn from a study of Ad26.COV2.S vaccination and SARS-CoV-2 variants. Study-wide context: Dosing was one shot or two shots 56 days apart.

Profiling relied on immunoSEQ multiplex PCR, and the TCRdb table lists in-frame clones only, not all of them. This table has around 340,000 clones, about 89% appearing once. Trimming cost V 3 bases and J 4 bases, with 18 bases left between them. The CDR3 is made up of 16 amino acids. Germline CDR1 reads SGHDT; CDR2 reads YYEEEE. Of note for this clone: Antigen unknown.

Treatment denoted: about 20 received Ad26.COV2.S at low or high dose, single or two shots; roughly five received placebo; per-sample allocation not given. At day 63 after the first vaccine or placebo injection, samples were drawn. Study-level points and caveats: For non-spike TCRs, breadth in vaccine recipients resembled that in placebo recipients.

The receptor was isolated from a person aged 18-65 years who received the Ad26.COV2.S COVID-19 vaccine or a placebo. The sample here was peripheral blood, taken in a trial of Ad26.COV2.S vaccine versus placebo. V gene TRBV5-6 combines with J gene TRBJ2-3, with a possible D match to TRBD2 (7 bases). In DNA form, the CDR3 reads TGTGCCAGCAGCTACCCACAGGGTGGGAGGGCAGATACGCAGTATTTT. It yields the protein CASSYPQGGRADTQYF.